The rows below give T cell receptor beta chains drawn from one sample of a study of identifying expanded T cells in peripheral blood. Sequencing was performed with immunoSEQ multiplex PCR; in TCRdb, only in-frame clones are kept and a portion is missing. The table has 75,000 to 90,000 clones, 70% to 90% seen once. Material: blood. These receptors all stem from a person aged 18 to 75 in good health. Each CDR3 is given with its conserved first and last residue. The D gene is left open where the match is weak. Some rows mark clone size as missing; the rest say once, few, many or name a class of expanded clone.

V	D	size	J	CDR3	DNA
TRBV6-5	TRBD1	.	TRBJ2-7	CASSYGTGIEQYF	TGTGCCAGCAGTTACGGGACAGGGATCGAGCAGTACTTC
TRBV30	.	.	TRBJ2-7	CAWSRGPNYEQYF	TGTGCCTGGAGCCGAGGGCCGAACTACGAGCAGTACTTC
TRBV7-2	.	.	TRBJ1-3	CASSLVGGPGNTIYF	TGTGCCAGCAGCTTAGTCGGGGGGCCGGGAAACACCATATATTTT
TRBV5-1	TRBD1	.	TRBJ1-2	CASSLSGGSYGYTF	TGCGCCAGCAGCTTGTCAGGGGGCTCCTATGGCTACACCTTC
TRBV2	.	.	TRBJ2-5	CASSDYQETQYF	TGTGCCAGCAGTGACTACCAAGAGACCCAGTACTTC
TRBV7-9	TRBD1	.	TRBJ1-2	CASTRMGQVSYGYTF	TGTGCCAGCACCCGAATGGGACAGGTATCTTATGGCTACACCTTC
TRBV27	.	.	TRBJ2-3	CASSNTDTQYF	TGTGCCAGCTCAAACACAGATACGCAGTATTTT
TRBV5-4	TRBD2	.	TRBJ2-5	CASSLRDYQETQYF	TGTGCCAGCAGCCTCCGGGACTATCAAGAGACCCAGTACTTC
TRBV14	TRBD2	.	TRBJ2-1	CASSSGGKAGVDSNEQFF	TGTGCCAGCAGCAGCGGGGGGAAAGCGGGAGTCGACTCCAATGAGCAGTTCTTC
TRBV30	.	.	TRBJ1-2	CAWSVRTLVGYTF	TGTGCCTGGAGTGTACGGACACTAGTTGGCTACACCTTC
TRBV6-6	.	.	TRBJ2-7	CASSYSTESYEQYF	TGTGCCAGCAGTTACTCGACGGAGTCCTACGAGCAGTACTTC
TRBV2	.	.	TRBJ2-1	CASSAQGNEQFF	TGTGCCAGCAGCGCCCAAGGCAATGAGCAGTTCTTC
TRBV2	.	once	TRBJ2-6	CASRTTVEMAGANVLTF	TGTGCCAGCAGGACAACAGTTGAAATGGCTGGGGCCAACGTCCTGACTTTC
TRBV10-3	.	.	TRBJ1-2	CAIKQGGYGYTF	TGTGCCATCAAACAGGGTGGCTATGGCTACACCTTC
TRBV29-1	TRBD2	.	TRBJ2-1	CSVELAGPYNEQFF	TGCAGCGTTGAACTAGCGGGGCCCTACAATGAGCAGTTCTTC
TRBV30	.	.	TRBJ1-5	CAWSALGGPGQPQHF	TGTGCCTGGAGTGCCTTGGGGGGGCCCGGTCAGCCCCAGCATTTT
TRBV11-2	.	once	TRBJ1-1	CASSLGGEAFF	TGTGCCAGCAGCTTGGGAGGTGAAGCTTTCTTT
TRBV2	TRBD2	.	TRBJ2-5	CATSSGVRQETQYF	TGTGCCACCTCTAGCGGGGTCCGCCAAGAGACCCAGTACTTC
TRBV5-6	.	.	TRBJ2-1	CASSLGGSHHNEQFF	TGTGCCAGCAGCTTGGGAGGGTCCCACCACAATGAGCAGTTCTTC
TRBV4-2	.	.	TRBJ1-5	CASSPRWDENQPQHF	TGTGCCAGCAGCCCGCGGTGGGACGAGAATCAGCCCCAGCATTTT
TRBV7-6	.	.	TRBJ2-5	CASSLGIQETQYF	TGTGCCAGCAGCTTAGGTATTCAAGAGACCCAGTACTTC
TRBV7-9	TRBD1	.	TRBJ2-3	CASSPGTGITDTQYF	TGTGCCAGCAGCCCAGGGACAGGGATCACAGATACGCAGTATTTT
TRBV2	.	.	TRBJ2-3	CASSEGTDTQYF	TGTGCCAGCAGTGAGGGCACAGATACGCAGTATTTT
TRBV7-2	.	.	TRBJ2-7	CASRASGGGYEQYF	TGTGCCAGCAGGGCTAGCGGAGGGGGGTACGAGCAGTACTTC
TRBV27	TRBD1	.	TRBJ1-2	CASSFYTGGGYGYTF	TGTGCCAGCAGTTTCTATACAGGGGGCGGCTATGGCTACACCTTC
TRBV9	.	.	TRBJ2-5	CASSANTGSGETQYF	TGTGCCAGCAGCGCAAACACAGGGTCAGGAGAGACCCAGTACTTC
TRBV6-1	.	.	TRBJ1-5	CASSSGASNQPQHF	TGTGCCAGCTCCTCGGGCGCGAGCAATCAGCCCCAGCATTTT
TRBV6-4	TRBD2	.	TRBJ2-1	CASSAGGLEQFF	TGTGCCAGCAGTGCGGGGGGGCTTGAGCAGTTCTTC
TRBV7-2	TRBD2	.	TRBJ2-3	CASSKGGGRARDTQYF	TGTGCCAGCAGCAAAGGCGGCGGGAGGGCGAGAGATACGCAGTATTTT
TRBV28	.	few	TRBJ1-4	CASSSFGATNEKLFF	TGTGCCAGCAGTTCCTTCGGTGCAACTAATGAAAAACTGTTTTTT
TRBV29-1	.	.	TRBJ1-1	CSVGVNTEAFF	TGCAGCGTGGGGGTGAACACTGAAGCTTTCTTT
TRBV11-1	TRBD1	few	TRBJ2-1	CASSLDGQGVFEQFF	TGTGCCAGCAGCTTAGATGGACAGGGAGTGTTTGAGCAGTTCTTC
TRBV4-1	TRBD1	.	TRBJ1-2	CASSHRDRGLEGYTF	TGCGCCAGCAGCCATCGGGACAGGGGGTTGGAGGGCTACACCTTC
TRBV18	.	.	TRBJ2-7	CASSIAGTPSYEQYF	TGTGCCAGCTCTATCGCCGGGACACCCTCCTACGAGCAGTACTTC
TRBV13	TRBD1	.	TRBJ1-1	CASSFYGTGATEAFF	TGTGCCAGCAGCTTTTATGGGACAGGCGCCACTGAAGCTTTCTTT
TRBV18	TRBD1	.	TRBJ1-3	CASSPLSSDRVGNTIYF	TGTGCCAGCTCACCACTGTCGAGCGACAGGGTAGGAAACACCATATATTTT
TRBV4-1	.	.	TRBJ1-5	CASSPRPQGYNQPQHF	TGCGCCAGCAGCCCGAGACCTCAGGGATACAATCAGCCCCAGCATTTT
TRBV5-1	TRBD1	.	TRBJ1-2	CASSSTGGAYGYTF	TGCGCCAGCAGCTCTACAGGGGGGGCCTATGGCTACACCTTC
TRBV27	TRBD2	.	TRBJ2-7	CASSLRLAGGRYEQYF	TGTGCCAGCAGTTTGAGACTAGCGGGAGGCAGATACGAGCAGTACTTC
TRBV7-3	.	.	TRBJ2-2	CASSPMGARGTGELFF	TGTGCCAGCAGCCCCATGGGGGCGCGGGGCACCGGGGAGCTGTTTTTT
TRBV9	TRBD1	.	TRBJ1-5	CASSQGGQPQHF	TGTGCCAGCAGCCAAGGGGGCCAGCCCCAGCATTTT
TRBV19	TRBD2	.	TRBJ2-7	CASSMLTSGRNKGEQYF	TGTGCCAGTAGTATGCTGACTAGCGGGAGGAATAAAGGGGAGCAGTACTTC
TRBV6-5	.	.	TRBJ2-1	CASTSTSGYNEQFF	TGTGCCAGCACTTCTACCTCTGGGTACAATGAGCAGTTCTTC
TRBV5-6	TRBD1	.	TRBJ1-1	CASSPLPSGGPGAFF	TGTGCCAGCAGCCCCCTCCCCTCAGGGGGACCTGGGGCTTTCTTT